This T cell receptor (beta chain) was sequenced in a study of blood T cells in healthy people across ages. The length of the CDR3 is 15 residues. The germline CDR1 and CDR2 sequences are SGDLS and YYNGEE. The ends lost 1 base at V and 6 bases at J; junction bases unmatched: 1. For the second PCR, which ran for about 7 to 12 cycles, a sample-barcoded 5' primer and a J-beta primer mix were used. One entry per CDR3 protein, called by TCRdb with MiXCR from the 5' RACE reads. The table includes some 1.5 million distinct CDR3 sequences, approximately 43% detected once. The sequence was obtained from a woman in her late teens or twenties in good health. The chain links TRBV9 to TRBJ2-1; 13 bases fit TRBD2. Sequencing input: blood. CDR3 nucleotides: TGTGCCAGCAGCGTAAGACTAGCGGGAGGCAATGAGCAGTTCTTC. Protein: CASSVRLAGGNEQFF.